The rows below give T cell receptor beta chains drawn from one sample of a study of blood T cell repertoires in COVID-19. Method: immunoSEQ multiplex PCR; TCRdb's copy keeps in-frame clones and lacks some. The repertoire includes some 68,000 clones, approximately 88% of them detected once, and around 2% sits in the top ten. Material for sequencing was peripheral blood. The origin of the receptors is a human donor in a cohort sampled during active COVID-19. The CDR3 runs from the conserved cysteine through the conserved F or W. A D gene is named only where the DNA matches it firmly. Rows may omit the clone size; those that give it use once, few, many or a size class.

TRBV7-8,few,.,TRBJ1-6,TGTGCCAGCAGCCCACAGAGTATCAGTTCACCCCTCCACTTT,CASSPQSISSPLHF
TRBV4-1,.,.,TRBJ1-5,TGCGCCAGCAGCCAAGAGGACAGCCGCAATCAGCCCCAGCATTTT,CASSQEDSRNQPQHF
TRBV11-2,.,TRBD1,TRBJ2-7,TGTGCCAGCAGCTTAGTTTGGGACAGCTCCTACGAGCAGTACTTC,CASSLVWDSSYEQYF
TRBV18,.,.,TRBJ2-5,TGTGCCAGCTCACCACCGGGCCAATCGGAGACCCAGTACTTC,CASSPPGQSETQYF
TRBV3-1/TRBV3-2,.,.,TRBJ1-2,TGTGCCAGCAATATTTCTCAGGGTCTTAACTATGGCTACACCTTC,CASNISQGLNYGYTF
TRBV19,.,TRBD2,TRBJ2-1,TGTGCCAGTAGTACAAGCGGGGATTCCTACAATGAGCAGTTCTTC,CASSTSGDSYNEQFF
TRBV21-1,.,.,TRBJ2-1,TGTGCCAGCAGCAAAGCGTGGACTAGCGGGAGGGTTTACAATGAGCAGTTCTTC,CASSKAWTSGRVYNEQFF
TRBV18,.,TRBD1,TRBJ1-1,TGTGCCAGCTCACCGGGACAGGGGAACACTGAAGCTTTCTTT,CASSPGQGNTEAFF
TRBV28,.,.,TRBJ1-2,TGTGCCAGCAGTGAAACAGGGCGCCTCGGGGGCTACACCTTC,CASSETGRLGGYTF
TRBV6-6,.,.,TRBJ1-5,TGTGCCAGCAGTCCCCAGAGCAATCAGCCCCAGCATTTT,CASSPQSNQPQHF
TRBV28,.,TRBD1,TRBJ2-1,TGTGCCAGCACAGAAACCGGGACAGCAAAGGGGCAGTTCTTC,CASTETGTAKGQFF
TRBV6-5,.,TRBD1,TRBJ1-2,TGTGCCAGCAGTTACTCTCTGACAGGGGCATGGGGCTACACCTTC,CASSYSLTGAWGYTF
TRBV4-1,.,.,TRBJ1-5,TGCGCCAGCAGTAGGTCAGGGTTAGACAATCAGCCCCAGCATTTT,CASSRSGLDNQPQHF
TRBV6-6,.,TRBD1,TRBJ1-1,TGTGCCAGCAGTTACTCCATAGGACAGGGAGATACTGAAGCTTTCTTT,CASSYSIGQGDTEAFF
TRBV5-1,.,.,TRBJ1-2,TGCGCCAGCAGCCCCAACCCCCACAGTGGTCACTATGGCTACACCTTC,CASSPNPHSGHYGYTF
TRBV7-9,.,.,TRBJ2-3,TGTGCCAGCAGCCCCCAATTGCGGTTCACAGATACGCAGTATTTT,CASSPQLRFTDTQYF
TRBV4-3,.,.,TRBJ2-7,TGCGCCAGCAGCCAAGGGTACAACTCCTACGAGCAGTACTTC,CASSQGYNSYEQYF
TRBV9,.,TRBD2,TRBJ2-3,TGTGCCAGCAGCGTTGCGGGGGGGTTAGCCACAGATACGCAGTATTTT,CASSVAGGLATDTQYF
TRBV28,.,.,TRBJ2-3,TGTGCCAGCTGCGCGGCGGAGTATAGCACAGATACGCAGTATTTT,CASCAAEYSTDTQYF
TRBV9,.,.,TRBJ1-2,TGTGCCAGCAGCGTCGGACAAAAGTATGGCTACACCTTC,CASSVGQKYGYTF
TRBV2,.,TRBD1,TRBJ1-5,TGTGCCAGCAGTTTACAGGGGGTAAGCAATCAGCCCCAGCATTTT,CASSLQGVSNQPQHF
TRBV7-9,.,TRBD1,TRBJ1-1,TGTGCCAGCAGCTTAGATGGGGGACAGCGAGAAGCTTTCTTT,CASSLDGGQREAFF
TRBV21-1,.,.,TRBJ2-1,TGTGCCAGCAGCCTTGTGCGGGGTGGGGGTGAGCAGTTCTTC,CASSLVRGGGEQFF
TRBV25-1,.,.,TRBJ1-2,TGTGCCAGCAGACCTACAGACCGCCACTATGGCTACACCTTC,CASRPTDRHYGYTF
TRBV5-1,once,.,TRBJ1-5,TGCGCCAGCGAGGGAGTTGGGCAGCCCCAGCATTTT,CASEGVGQPQHF
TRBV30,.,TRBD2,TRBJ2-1,TGTGCCTGGAGTGTACTAAGAGCGGGGGGGCGCTACGGTGAGCAGTTCTTC,CAWSVLRAGGRYGEQFF
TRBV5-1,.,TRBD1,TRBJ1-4,TGCGCCAGCAGCTTGCCGGGACAGGGGGATGAAAAACTGTTTTTT,CASSLPGQGDEKLFF
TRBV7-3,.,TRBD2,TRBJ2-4,TGTGCCAGCAGCCCTACTAGCGAAGGAAACATTCAGTACTTC,CASSPTSEGNIQYF
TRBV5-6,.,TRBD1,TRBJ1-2,TGTGCCAGCAGCTGGACAGGGGGAGGCTACACCTTC,CASSWTGGGYTF
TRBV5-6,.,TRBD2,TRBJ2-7,TGTGCCAGCAGTGTTAGCGGGGGGCGGTCCTACGAGCAGTACTTC,CASSVSGGRSYEQYF
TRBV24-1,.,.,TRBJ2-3,TGTGCCACCAGTATGGCCGGGGGCACAGATACGCAGTATTTT,CATSMAGGTDTQYF
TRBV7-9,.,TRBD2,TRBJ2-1,TGTGCCAGCAGCTTAGCGGGAGGGCCCGGCTACAATGAGCAGTTCTTC,CASSLAGGPGYNEQFF
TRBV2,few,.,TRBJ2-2,TGTGCCAGCAGTGAACCAGGGGTGGGCACCGGGGAGCTGTTTTTT,CASSEPGVGTGELFF
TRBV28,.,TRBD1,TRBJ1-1,TGTGCCACACACAGGGGGCGCGGGCACACTGAAGCTTTCTTT,CATHRGRGHTEAFF
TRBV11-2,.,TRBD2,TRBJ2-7,TGTGCCAGCAGCTTAGGGGGGAGGGCCTACGAGCAGTACTTC,CASSLGGRAYEQYF
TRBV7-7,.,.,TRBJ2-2,TGTGCCAGCAGCCCCGACAGGACCGGGGAGCTGTTTTTT,CASSPDRTGELFF
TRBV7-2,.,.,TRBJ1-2,TGTGCCAGCAGCTCTAATTATGGCTACACCTTC,CASSSNYGYTF
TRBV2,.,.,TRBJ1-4,TGTGCCAGCAGTGGCAGGGGAGCTAATGAAAAACTGTTTTTT,CASSGRGANEKLFF
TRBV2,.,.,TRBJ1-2,TGTGCCAGCATGGACCCGGGTGAGGGTCTGAATGGCTACACCTTC,CASMDPGEGLNGYTF
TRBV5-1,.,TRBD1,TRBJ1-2,TGCGCCAGCAGCTTGAGTCCAGGGGGTGGCTACACCTTC,CASSLSPGGGYTF
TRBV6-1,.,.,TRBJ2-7,TGTGCCAGCAGTGACGGGGGAAGTTACTACGAGCAGTACTTC,CASSDGGSYYEQYF
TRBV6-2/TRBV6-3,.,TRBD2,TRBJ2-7,TGTGCCAGCAGTTACTCGAATAGCGGGAAGTACTTC,CASSYSNSGKYF
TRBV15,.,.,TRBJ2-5,TGTGCCACCAGCACCCTCGGAGCCCAAGAGACCCAGTACTTC,CATSTLGAQETQYF
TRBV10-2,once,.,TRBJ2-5,TGCGCCACCACGGAGGGTGGAGAGACCCAGTACTTC,CATTEGGETQYF
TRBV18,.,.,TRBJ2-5,TGTGCCAGCTCATCCCTCGTGGCAGACCAAGAGACCCAGTACTTC,CASSSLVADQETQYF
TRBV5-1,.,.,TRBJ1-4,TGCGCCAGCAGCCTAGGGAGGGGGGGAAATGAAAAACTGTTTTTT,CASSLGRGGNEKLFF
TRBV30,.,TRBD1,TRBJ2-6,TGTGCCTGGAGTAACAGGGGTGCTGGGGCCAACGTCCTGACTTTC,CAWSNRGAGANVLTF
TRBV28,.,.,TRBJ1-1,TGTGCCAGCAGTCCCCCCCACAGACAGGAGATTGAAGCTTTCTTT,CASSPPHRQEIEAFF
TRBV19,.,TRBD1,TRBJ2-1,TGTGCCAGTAGTATAGGTCGGACAGGGCAAGAGCAGTTCTTC,CASSIGRTGQEQFF
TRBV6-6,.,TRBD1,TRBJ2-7,TGTGCCAGCAGCGACAGGGGCTACTCCTACGAGCAGTACTTC,CASSDRGYSYEQYF